Each of the 29 T cell receptor beta chains below was sequenced from the same sample in a study of blood T cell repertoires in COVID-19. The assay was immunoSEQ multiplex PCR, and TCRdb's table has in-frame clones only and misses some. Of tens of thousands of clones in the sample, around 87% were seen once. Material: peripheral blood. The source is a male donor with acute or convalescent COVID-19.

This clone was counted a single time. The chain is built from TRBV6-6 and TRBJ2-5; weak D call: TRBD1 (5 bases). The germline V and J ends were trimmed by 2 bases and 0 bases, with 13 bases remaining between them. The CDR3 runs 16 residues. Germline V gene data show CDR1 as MNHNY and CDR2 as SVGAGI (reference sequence). Here the CDR3 DNA reads TGTGCCAGCAGTTACACCTCGACAGCTTACCAAGAGACCCAGTACTTC. Translation gives CASSYTSTAYQETQYF.

A single count supports this clone. This chain connects TRBV4-1 to TRBJ2-6; 8 bases agree with TRBD1. The CDR3 sequence is 16 residues long. Germline V gene lookup returns CDR1 MGHRA and CDR2 YSYEKL. Unmatched junction bases numbered 3, after V lost 1 base and J lost 4 bases. CDR3 in DNA: TGCGCCAGCAGCCAAGGGACAGGGACCGGGGCCAACGTCCTGACTTTC. Its protein is CASSQGTGTGANVLTF.

The V and J genes are TRBV4-1 and TRBJ1-2; D is uncertain. From germline, CDR1 is MGHRA and CDR2 YSYEKL. The CDR3 spans 13 residues. Trimming removed 0 bases from V and 7 bases from J, with 9 bases in between. DNA for the CDR3: TGCGCCAGCAGCCAAGATTTTGGAGCTGGCTACACCTTC. It specifies CASSQDFGAGYTF.

The J gene is TRBJ1-5, the V gene TRBV5-8; D not certain. Trimming cost V 3 bases and J 9 bases, with 13 bases left between them. This CDR3 comprises 13 residues. Per germline, CDR1 SGHTS and CDR2 YDEGEE. CDR3 region: CASSSDGAGPQHF. CDR3 DNA sequence: TGTGCCAGCAGCTCTGACGGTGCAGGGCCCCAGCATTTT.

V usage is TRBV19 and J usage is TRBJ1-6; TRBD1 might be the D (6 bases). The CDR3 loop spans 16 amino acids. The germline V gene has CDR1 LNHDA and CDR2 SQIVND (reference sequence). Trimming took off 10 bases at V and 6 bases at J, with 22 bases between the two ends. CDR3 protein: CATQVGRTGPNSPLHF. CDR3 DNA sequence: TGTGCCACCCAAGTGGGGAGAACAGGGCCTAATTCACCCCTCCACTTT.

This sequence joins TRBV12-3 or TRBV12-4 and TRBJ2-5; no definite D call. The CDR3 is 13 residues long. V lost 3 bases to trimming and J lost 7 bases, with 12 bases between them. The CDR3 DNA is TGTGCCAGCAGTTTGATGGTTTTCGGGACCCAGTACTTC. Translating gives CASSLMVFGTQYF.

The chain employs TRBV19 and TRBJ1-1, with D unresolved. Germline CDR1 LNHDA, CDR2 SQIVND (reference sequence). This CDR3 contains 11 residues. The V gene lost 10 bases and the J gene lost 8 bases, with 14 bases spanning the gap. CDR3 nucleotides: TGTGCCACCGTGGACTGGGAAGAAGCTTTCTTT. Translation gives CATVDWEEAFF.

This chain uses TRBV7-9 with TRBJ2-1; D is undetermined. There are 12 residues in the CDR3. Deletions cut 5 bases from V and 3 bases from J, with 5 bases between. Germline CDR1 is SEHNR and CDR2 is FQNEAQ (reference sequence). Here the CDR3 reads CASSPNYNEQFF. CDR3 bases: TGTGCCAGCAGCCCCAACTACAATGAGCAGTTCTTC. The full variable domain, completed using reference TRBV7-9 and TRBJ2-1, is DTGVSQNPRHKITKRGQNVTFRCDPISEHNRLYWYRQTLGQGPEFLTYFQNEAQLEKSRLLSDRFSAERPKGSFSTLEIQRTEQGDSAMYLCASSPNYNEQFFGPGTRLTVL.

The genes are TRBV19 and TRBJ2-1; 7 bases fit TRBD1. The CDR3 is 14 amino acids. The ends lost 7 bases at V and 5 bases at J; junction bases unmatched: 8. CDR1 and CDR2 (germline): LNHDA, SQIVND (reference sequence). Written as DNA, the CDR3 is TGTGCCAGTACCCCGGGACAGACGCACAATGAGCAGTTCTTC. The encoded protein is CASTPGQTHNEQFF. Variable domain in full (rest from reference TRBV19 and TRBJ2-1): DGGITQSPKYLFRKEGQNVTLSCEQNLNHDAMYWYRQDPGQGLRLIYYSQIVNDFQKGDIAEGYSVSREKKESFPLTVTSAQKNPTAFYLCASTPGQTHNEQFFGPGTRLTVL.

The CDR3 protein is CASSPSGGQDTQYF. In DNA form, the CDR3 reads TGTGCCAGCAGTCCTAGCGGGGGACAAGATACGCAGTATTTT. This chain joins TRBV6-5 and TRBJ2-3, with 10 nucleotides matching TRBD2. Germline values: CDR1 MNHEY, CDR2 SVGAGI. Losses at the gene ends were 5 bases for V and 5 bases for J; bases not matched to a gene: 4. CDR3 length: 14 amino acids.

V and J are TRBV2 and TRBJ1-6; the match to TRBD1 covers 9 bases. CDR1 is SNHLY, CDR2 FYNNEI, per germline. This CDR3 contains 13 residues. Germline trimming cut 9 bases from V and 5 bases from J; bases unmatched to any gene: 2. CDR3 sequence (DNA): TGTGCCAGGCGGACAGGGGATAATTCACCCCTCCACTTT. Translation: CARRTGDNSPLHF.

This sequence joins TRBV12-3 or TRBV12-4 and TRBJ2-7; 8 positions match TRBD2. This CDR3 is built from 11 residues. The J segment lost 4 bases and the V segment lost 8 bases, leaving 1 base of the junction unmatched. The CDR3 DNA is TGTGCCAGCTCGGGGGGGTACGAGCAGTACTTC. Its protein product is CASSGGYEQYF.

This clone has a handful of counts. The chain's CDR3 is CASSESRDTEAFF. In nucleotides, the CDR3 is TGTGCCAGCAGTGAAAGCCGAGACACTGAAGCTTTCTTT. The chain links TRBV2 to TRBJ1-1; no clear D gene. CDR1 is SNHLY, CDR2 FYNNEI, per germline. The CDR3 runs 13 residues. V gave up 2 bases and J gave up 3 bases, with 7 bases separating them.

This clone was picked up one time. J is TRBJ1-2 and V is TRBV6-5, with 9 positions matching TRBD1. CDR1 is MNHEY and CDR2 is SVGAGI in the germline V gene. The length of the CDR3 is 15 residues. V shed 2 bases, J shed 4 bases, and the junction held 5 bases outside the gene matches. The CDR3 region has the DNA TGTGCCAGCAGTTACGTGGACAGGGGTGTCTATGGCTACACCTTC. It translates to CASSYVDRGVYGYTF.

The chain carries TRBV10-2 and TRBJ1-2; unclear D gene. The CDR3 runs 13 residues. Trimming removed 4 bases at V and 3 bases at J, with 9 bases between. From germline, CDR1 is WSHSY and CDR2 SAAADI. The CDR3 region has the DNA TGCGCCAGCAGTGCGTTGTTATACTATGGCTACACCTTC. Its translation: CASSALLYYGYTF.

This sequence joins TRBV12-3 or TRBV12-4 and TRBJ2-1; TRBD2 aligns across 11 bases. This CDR3 spans 13 amino acids. The V segment lost 7 bases and the J segment 6 bases; nucleotides outside the gene matches: 2. In nucleotides, the CDR3 is TGTGCCAGCATGGGACTAGCGGTCAATGAGCAGTTCTTC. Its protein product is CASMGLAVNEQFF.

The rearrangement links TRBV6-1 to TRBJ2-3, with 7 bases lining up with TRBD1. Per germline, CDR1 MNHNS and CDR2 SASEGT. The junction had 8 bases not matched to a gene; V was cut back by 0 bases and J by 5 bases. This CDR3 has 16 amino acids. The CDR3 DNA follows: TGTGCCAGCAGTGAAGCCTTCGGGACAGTTGGAGATACGCAGTATTTT. Residues: CASSEAFGTVGDTQYF.

This chain joins TRBV9 and TRBJ2-1, with 10 bases fitting TRBD1. The CDR3 is 15 residues long. The germline V gene encodes CDR1 SGDLS and CDR2 YYNGEE. V trimming: 3 bases; J trimming: 7 bases; junction bases outside the gene matches: 7. In DNA form, the CDR3 reads TGTGCCAGCAGCGCAAGACAGGGGGCTATGAATGAGCAGTTCTTC. This gives the protein CASSARQGAMNEQFF. The full variable domain, completed using reference TRBV9 and TRBJ2-1, is DSGVTQTPKHLITATGQRVTLRCSPRSGDLSVYWYQQSLDQGLQFLIQYYNGEERAKGNILERFSAQQFPDLHSELNLSSLELGDSALYFCASSARQGAMNEQFFGPGTRLTVL.

The CDR3 DNA is TGCAGCGTGGCCCGAGACAGCTCTGGGGCCAACGTCCTGACTTTC. It yields the protein CSVARDSSGANVLTF. This chain connects TRBV29-1 to TRBJ2-6; D is possibly TRBD1 (5 bases). V was trimmed by 6 bases and J by 0 bases, leaving 12 bases between them. The CDR3 loop spans 15 amino acids. The germline V gene has CDR1 SQVTM and CDR2 ANQGSEA.

This clone was observed a single time. The V and J genes are TRBV6-5 and TRBJ1-6; 9 bases are shared with TRBD1. The J segment lost 5 bases and the V segment lost 2 bases, leaving 1 base of the junction unmatched. CDR3 size: 15 residues. CDR1 and CDR2 from the germline V gene are MNHEY and SVGAGI. For the CDR3, the DNA is TGTGCCAGCAGTTACCGGACAGGGGATAATTCACCCCTCCACTTT. Its translation is CASSYRTGDNSPLHF.

The CDR3 nucleotides are TGTGCTAGCGGACAGGGTGTAGCTGGGGCCAACGTCCTGACTTTC. Protein product: CASGQGVAGANVLTF. The chain has TRBV7-7 and TRBJ2-6; 8 bases align to TRBD1. The CDR3 has 15 amino acids. CDR1 is SSHAT and CDR2 is FNYEAQ in the germline V gene (reference sequence).

The J gene is TRBJ2-5, the V gene TRBV7-2, with 8 bases identical to TRBD2. CDR3 length equals 16 residues. CDR1 SGHTA and CDR2 FQGNSA come from the germline V gene. The ends lost 5 bases at V and 1 base at J; junction bases unmatched: 9. The CDR3 DNA follows: TGTGCCAGCAGCGACCGGGGGGGGCCCATCCAAGAGACCCAGTACTTC. Its translation: CASSDRGGPIQETQYF.

The rearrangement uses TRBV29-1 and TRBJ2-5; D unclear. CDR1 and CDR2 (germline): SQVTM, ANQGSEA. Trimming took 3 bases from V and 2 from J, leaving 7 bases between them. The CDR3 is 12 residues long. CDR3: CSVDINQETQYF. The CDR3 bases are TGCAGCGTTGATATAAATCAAGAGACCCAGTACTTC. The complete variable domain, with remaining parts taken from reference TRBV29-1 and TRBJ2-5, reads SAVISQKPSRDICQRGTSLTIQCQVDSQVTMMFWYRQQPGQSLTLIATANQGSEATYESGFVIDKFPISRPNLTFSTLTVSNMSPEDSSIYLCSVDINQETQYFGPGTRLLVL.

The genes are TRBV7-2 and TRBJ2-3; D may be TRBD2 (7 bases). With 5 bases removed from V and 2 bases from J, the gap between germline ends came to 20 bases. Germline V lookup: CDR1 SGHTA, CDR2 FQGNSA. There are 17 residues in the CDR3. CDR3 sequence: CASSPRSWGGTTDTQYF. The CDR3 bases are TGTGCCAGCAGCCCCCGCTCGTGGGGGGGCACCACAGATACGCAGTATTTT.

The chain has TRBV7-2 and TRBJ2-4, with 7 positions matching TRBD1. The CDR3 has 14 amino acids. Germline V lookup: CDR1 SGHTA, CDR2 FQGNSA. V gave up 4 bases and J gave up 6 bases; unmatched junction bases: 6. In DNA, the CDR3 is TGTGCCAGCAGCTCCCCGGGACAGTCAAACATTCAGTACTTC. Its translation is CASSSPGQSNIQYF.

The chain carries TRBV7-8 and TRBJ1-4; 9 positions agree with TRBD1. Losses at the gene ends were 5 bases for V and 8 bases for J; bases not matched to a gene: 6. The CDR3 totals 14 residues. Germline-derived CDR1 and CDR2 are SGHVS and FQNEAQ. CDR3 bases: TGTGCCAGCAGCCTGGACAGGGGACGGGAAAAACTGTTTTTT. Its translation: CASSLDRGREKLFF.

V gene TRBV5-1 combines with J gene TRBJ2-3; 7 bases are a match to TRBD1. The J segment lost 5 bases and the V segment lost 4 bases, leaving 13 bases of the junction unmatched. From germline, CDR1 is SGHRS and CDR2 YFSETQ. The length of the CDR3 is 16 residues. The DNA for the CDR3 is TGCGCCAGCAGCCGTTCCACCGGACAGGCGGGAGATACGCAGTATTTT. Protein product: CASSRSTGQAGDTQYF.

The chain combines TRBV28 with TRBJ1-2; the match to TRBD1 covers 8 bases. The V and J ends lost 8 bases and 7 bases, in that order; junction bases with no gene match: 12. CDR1 is MDHEN and CDR2 is SYDVKM in the germline V gene. This CDR3 spans 14 amino acids. CDR3 protein: CASGTTGAGSGYTF. In DNA form, the CDR3 reads TGTGCCAGCGGGACGACAGGGGCGGGGTCTGGCTACACCTTC.

The chain combines TRBV6-5 with TRBJ2-3, with D uncertain. The CDR3 loop spans 15 amino acids. V shed 0 bases and J shed 4 bases, with 11 bases lying between them. Germline CDR1 and CDR2: MNHEY and SVGAGI. CDR3 nucleotides: TGTGCCAGCAGTTACTCGTATTCTCGGGCAGATACGCAGTATTTT. The encoded protein is CASSYSYSRADTQYF.